This T cell receptor (beta chain) was found in a study of CD8 T cells in acute hepatitis C reinfection. Study-level findings and limits: Preferential TRBV04 and TRBV06 usage appeared in all groups and was not explained by the naive pool.

Measured with immunoSEQ multiplex PCR; TCRdb has only the in-frame clones, and not every one. The sample has fewer than 40,000 clones; approximately 85% are singletons. This clone has only one observation. Antigen specificity is unknown. The CDR3 is 16 residues long. Germline V gene sequence: CDR1 MNHEY, CDR2 SVGAGI. The germline V and J ends were trimmed by 0 bases and 2 bases, with 14 bases remaining between them. Indicated time point: naive CD8 control sorted from an acute-time-point sample. This sequence was found in a woman aged 18 to 35 who spontaneously cleared hepatitis C infection. The specimen was naive CD8+ T cells from PBMCs. This sequence joins TRBV6-5 and TRBJ2-7; D is perhaps TRBD2 (6 bases). The CDR3 sequence: CASSYSTGELTYEQYF. Written as DNA, the CDR3 is TGTGCCAGCAGTTACTCGACGGGGGAACTGACCTACGAGCAGTACTTC.